This is a list of T cell receptor beta chains from one sample in a study of cytomegalovirus exposure and HLA in healthy donors. TCRdb's copy holds only in-frame clones and misses some; the assay was immunoSEQ multiplex PCR. The sample holds 80,000 to 100,000 clones, 81% seen once. The specimen sequenced was PBMCs. These receptors were obtained from a human donor in good health. The CDR3 runs from the conserved cysteine through the conserved F or W. Each record gives: V gene, D gene, CDR3 length, J gene, CDR3 DNA, CDR3 protein. D genes are given only for firm matches.

V: TRBV5-1; D: NA; length: 14; J: TRBJ1-2; DNA: TGCGCCAGCAGCTTGTCACAGGGAAGCTATGGCTACACCTTC; CDR3: CASSLSQGSYGYTF
V: TRBV19; D: NA; length: 14; J: TRBJ1-1; DNA: TGTGCCAGTAGTACTGCGTTAGTGGACACTGAAGCTTTCTTT; CDR3: CASSTALVDTEAFF
V: TRBV19; D: NA; length: 12; J: TRBJ1-2; DNA: TGTGCCAGTAGTATAGCGAACTATGGCTACACCTTC; CDR3: CASSIANYGYTF
V: TRBV29-1; D: TRBD1; length: 14; J: TRBJ1-3; DNA: TGCAGCGCCAAACCGGACAGGGCCGGAAACACCATATATTTT; CDR3: CSAKPDRAGNTIYF
V: TRBV5-1; D: TRBD2; length: 15; J: TRBJ2-7; DNA: TGCGCCAGCAGCCCGGTTTTAGCGGGAGGGTTCGAGCAGTACTTC; CDR3: CASSPVLAGGFEQYF
V: TRBV9; D: TRBD1; length: 15; J: TRBJ2-7; DNA: TGTGCCAGCAGCGTAGTCGAGGGGACAGGGGTCGAGCAGTACTTC; CDR3: CASSVVEGTGVEQYF
V: TRBV29-1; D: TRBD2; length: 16; J: TRBJ2-2; DNA: TGCAGCGTTGTTCCTGTCGGGAGGGAGAACACCGGGGAGCTGTTTTTT; CDR3: CSVVPVGRENTGELFF
V: TRBV7-3; D: NA; length: 12; J: TRBJ1-1; DNA: TGTGCCAGCACCTCTTACGAGACTGAAGCTTTCTTT; CDR3: CASTSYETEAFF
V: TRBV28; D: TRBD1; length: 13; J: TRBJ1-1; DNA: TGTGCCAGCAGTTTAGGACAGGGGGCTGAAGCTTTCTTT; CDR3: CASSLGQGAEAFF
V: TRBV4-1; D: TRBD2; length: 16; J: TRBJ2-7; DNA: TGCGCCAGCAGCCAACGCCTAGCGGGACCCTTCTACGAGCAGTACTTC; CDR3: CASSQRLAGPFYEQYF
V: TRBV6-1; D: NA; length: 13; J: TRBJ2-7; DNA: TGTGCCAGCAGTGTGGCAGGAACCTACGAGCAGTACTTC; CDR3: CASSVAGTYEQYF
V: TRBV11-1; D: NA; length: 15; J: TRBJ1-1; DNA: TGTGCCAGCAGCTTCGGGCGTCGGGGTTCCACTGAAGCTTTCTTT; CDR3: CASSFGRRGSTEAFF
V: TRBV6-5; D: TRBD2; length: 15; J: TRBJ2-5; DNA: TGTGCCAGCAGTCAGACAGTAGCGGGAGAAGAGACCCAGTACTTC; CDR3: CASSQTVAGEETQYF